The TCR beta chain under discussion was sequenced for a study of cytomegalovirus exposure and HLA in healthy donors. Whole-study context: The roughly 120 validation repertoires, a later analysis reported, used the same platform as the roughly 610 first-cohort repertoires. Whole-study findings and limits: In vitro work confirmed that a few CMV-associated chains recognize CMV antigens. Listed as cytomegalovirus-associated were about 160 TCR beta chains.

The method was immunoSEQ multiplex PCR; TCRdb's version includes in-frame clones alone and lacks a portion of them. The sample consists of some 150,000 clones, over 80% of them appearing once. About this clone itself: Its antigen is unknown. Other DNA sequences from this sample encode an identical CDR3 as well.

The receptor's source is a woman aged 30 to 39 in good health and CMV-seropositive. Sample: PBMCs.

CDR3 residues: CASSLDRGSYNEQFF. DNA of the CDR3: TGTGCCAGCAGCTTGGACAGGGGTTCCTACAATGAGCAGTTCTTC. The chain combines TRBV5-4 with TRBJ2-1, with 7 nucleotides matching TRBD1. The CDR3 runs to 15 residues. Germline values: CDR1 SGHNT, CDR2 YYREEE (reference sequence). V was clipped by 0 bases and J by 1 base; unmatched bases: 1.